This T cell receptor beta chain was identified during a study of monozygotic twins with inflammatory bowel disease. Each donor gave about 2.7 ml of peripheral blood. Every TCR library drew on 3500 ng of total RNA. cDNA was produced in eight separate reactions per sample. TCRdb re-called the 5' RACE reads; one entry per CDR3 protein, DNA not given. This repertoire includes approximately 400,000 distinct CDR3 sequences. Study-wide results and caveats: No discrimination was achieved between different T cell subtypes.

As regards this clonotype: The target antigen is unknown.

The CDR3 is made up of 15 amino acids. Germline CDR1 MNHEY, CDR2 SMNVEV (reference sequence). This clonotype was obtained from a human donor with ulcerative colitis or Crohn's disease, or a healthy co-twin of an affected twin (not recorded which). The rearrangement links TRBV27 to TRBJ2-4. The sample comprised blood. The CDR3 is CASSFSGLGKNIQYF.